This record covers a single T cell receptor beta chain. This sample is part of a study of cytomegalovirus exposure and HLA in healthy donors. Vbeta (60) and Jbeta (13) primers were used in the PCR. Sequencing was performed with immunoSEQ multiplex PCR; in TCRdb, only in-frame clones are kept and a portion is missing. The sample carries approximately 50,000 clones, about four fifths recorded once. Germline V lookup: CDR1 MNHNS, CDR2 SASEGT. V was pared by 3 bases and J by 9 bases, with 18 bases between. The CDR3 is made up of 16 amino acids. The V call is TRBV6-1, the J call TRBJ1-6, with D possibly TRBD1 on 5 matching bases. The origin of this receptor is a boy aged 10-17 years in good health and CMV-seropositive. The sequenced material came from PBMCs. In nucleotides, the CDR3 is TGTGCCAGCAGTGAGGGGACTGCTCTTTTTGGTTCACCCCTCCACTTT. Amino acids: CASSEGTALFGSPLHF.